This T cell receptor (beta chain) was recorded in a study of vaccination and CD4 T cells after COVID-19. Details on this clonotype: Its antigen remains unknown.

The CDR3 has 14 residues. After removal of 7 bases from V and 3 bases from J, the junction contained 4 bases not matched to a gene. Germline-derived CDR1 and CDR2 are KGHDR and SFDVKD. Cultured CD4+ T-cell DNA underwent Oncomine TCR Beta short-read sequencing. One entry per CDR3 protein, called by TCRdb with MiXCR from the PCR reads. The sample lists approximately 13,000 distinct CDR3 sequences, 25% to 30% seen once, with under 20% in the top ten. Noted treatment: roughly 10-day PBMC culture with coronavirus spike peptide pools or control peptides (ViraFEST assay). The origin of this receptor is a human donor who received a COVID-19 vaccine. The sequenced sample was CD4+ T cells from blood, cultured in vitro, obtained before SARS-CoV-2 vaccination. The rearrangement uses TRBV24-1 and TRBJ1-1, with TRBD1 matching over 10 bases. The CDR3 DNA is TGTGCCACCAGACCCGGACAGGGGGACACTGAAGCTTTCTTT. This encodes CATRPGQGDTEAFF.